What follows is one T cell receptor (beta chain) and its context. In the original workflow: Reference gene primers were amplified, and this amplification served to estimate nucleated cell counts. TCRdb's copy holds only in-frame clones and misses some; the assay was immunoSEQ multiplex PCR. That table supplies the V and J calls and clone size; D and trimming were determined from the DNA. The sample records roughly 40,000 clones, 76% being singletons. V was trimmed by 5 bases and J by 10 bases, leaving 12 bases between them. This CDR3 has 12 amino acids. Germline loops: CDR1 SGHVS, CDR2 FNYEAQ. This sample is drawn from a study of blood T cell repertoires in COVID-19. The overall study: COVID-19 samples, acute and convalescent, were from the United States, Italy and Spain. Nucleic acid was either cDNA or gDNA, and it came from T cells, B-cell-depleted T cells, or PBMCs.

The sequenced sample consisted of peripheral blood. The receptor was isolated from an elderly man with acute or convalescent COVID-19. V gene TRBV7-6 combines with J gene TRBJ2-1, with unresolved D. The CDR3, as DNA: TGTGCCAGCAGCCTGATGGGCCGAGAGCAGTTCTTC. This sequence encodes CASSLMGREQFF.